This T cell receptor beta chain originates from a study of monozygotic twins with inflammatory bowel disease. TCR libraries each used around 3,500 ng of total RNA. cDNA was produced in eight separate reactions per sample. The UMIs carried a 6-nucleotide sample barcode, and they were added by template switching. Following a re-call of the 5' RACE reads, TCRdb has one entry per CDR3 protein and lacks DNA. Its clone listing holds 200,000 to 250,000 distinct CDR3 sequences. The germline gives CDR1 SGHTA, CDR2 FQGNSA. This CDR3 is 13 amino acids long. Overall study findings and caveats: The inverse Simpson measure of TCRbeta diversity was lower in IBD patients than in healthy co-twins.

With respect to this clonotype: Its antigen remains unidentified.

Sequenced sample: blood. The rearrangement joins TRBV7-2 to TRBJ1-2. This clonotype was obtained from a human donor with ulcerative colitis or Crohn's disease, or a healthy co-twin of an affected twin (not recorded which). This chain's CDR3 is CASSLRQTYGYTF.